The rows below give T cell receptor beta chains drawn from one sample of a study of shared clonotypes between healthy human individuals. TCRdb's table, derived via immunoSEQ multiplex PCR, lists solely in-frame clones and lacks some. The data show millions of clones, roughly 96% seen once. Sequencing was done on a sample of naive CD4+ T cells sorted from blood. The source of these receptors is a man between 18 and 35 years old in good health. Both conserved end residues are part of each CDR3. D genes are given only for firm matches. The listing skips clone size in some rows; elsewhere it reads once, few, many or a size class.

TRBV11-2	TRBJ2-7	NA	NA	TGTGCCAGCAGCCGATACGGCGGAACTAGTACCTACGAGCAGTACTTC	CASSRYGGTSTYEQYF
TRBV30	TRBJ1-3	NA	NA	TGTGCCTGGGGCGAAGGCGGCAAGGCTGGAAACACCATATATTTT	CAWGEGGKAGNTIYF
TRBV6-5	TRBJ2-7	NA	TRBD2	TGTGCCAGCAGCCTTAGCGGGGTGAGCTCCTACGAGCAGTACTTC	CASSLSGVSSYEQYF
TRBV30	TRBJ1-1	few	NA	TGTGCCTGGAGCACCCTCAGAGAAGCTTTCTTT	CAWSTLREAFF
TRBV9	TRBJ1-2	NA	NA	TGTGCCAGCAGCGTAGGACCAGTTTACTATGGCTACACCTTC	CASSVGPVYYGYTF
TRBV19	TRBJ2-7	once	NA	TGTGCCAGTAGTATCCAGGGGGAGCAGTACTTC	CASSIQGEQYF
TRBV5-1	TRBJ2-3	NA	TRBD2	TGCGCCAGCAGCCTCGGGGGGGTGGATACGCAGTATTTT	CASSLGGVDTQYF
TRBV28	TRBJ1-2	NA	NA	TGTGCCAGCAGGGGGTTGGACTATGGCTACACCTTC	CASRGLDYGYTF
TRBV25-1	TRBJ1-5	NA	NA	TGTGCCAGCTCGGGACAACATAGCAATCAGCCCCAGCATTTT	CASSGQHSNQPQHF
TRBV6-1	TRBJ2-1	NA	TRBD1	TGTGCCAGCAGCATGGACAGGGGGAAGAATGAGCAGTTCTTC	CASSMDRGKNEQFF
TRBV7-2	TRBJ2-2	NA	NA	TGTGCCAGTTCTTACGGGCAGGTCCGAACCGGGGAGCTGTTTTTT	CASSYGQVRTGELFF
TRBV27	TRBJ1-5	NA	NA	TGTGCCAGCAGCCTAACAGGGACATGGCCTCAGCCCCAGCATTTT	CASSLTGTWPQPQHF
TRBV6-1	TRBJ1-2	NA	NA	TGTGCCAGCAGTGAAGCTGGTCTATATGGCTACACCTTC	CASSEAGLYGYTF
TRBV2	TRBJ2-7	NA	TRBD1	TGTGCCAGCAGTGAACAGGGGGCTTCCTACGAGCAGTACTTC	CASSEQGASYEQYF
TRBV7-6	TRBJ2-3	NA	NA	TGTGCCAGCAGCCAATGGGAAAACACAGATACGCAGTATTTT	CASSQWENTDTQYF
TRBV30	TRBJ2-7	NA	NA	TGTGCCTGGAGCGATGCCTACGAGCAGTACTTC	CAWSDAYEQYF
TRBV11-2	TRBJ1-6	NA	NA	TGTGCCAGCAGCTTAGCTGCCTCTGTGTATAATTCACCCCTCCACTTT	CASSLAASVYNSPLHF
TRBV10-2	TRBJ1-6	few	TRBD1	TGCGCCAGCAGTGAGAGGGACAGGGAAGTCCGTTCACCCCTCCACTTT	CASSERDREVRSPLHF
TRBV30	TRBJ1-5	NA	NA	TGTGCCTGGAGTGTAGGGGCGGGTAGCAATCAGCCCCAGCATTTT	CAWSVGAGSNQPQHF
TRBV6-6	TRBJ2-1	NA	NA	TGTGCCAGCAGTTACGACTCACCGCCCGATGAGCAGTTCTTC	CASSYDSPPDEQFF
TRBV2	TRBJ1-5	once	NA	TGTGCCAGCAGAAGCTTGGGGCTAGGGCCCCAGCATTTT	CASRSLGLGPQHF
TRBV28	TRBJ1-2	NA	TRBD1	TGTGCCAGCAGGCCCCAGGGGGAGGGCTACACCTTC	CASRPQGEGYTF
TRBV30	TRBJ2-7	NA	NA	TGTGCCTGGAGTGTAACAGGGAAAAGTTTTTACGAGCAGTACTTC	CAWSVTGKSFYEQYF
TRBV5-5	TRBJ2-7	NA	NA	TGTGCCAGCAGCTTGTGGGCCGATGGAGAGCAGTACTTC	CASSLWADGEQYF
TRBV5-4	TRBJ1-2	NA	TRBD1	TGTGCCAGCAGCCAACAGGGGGCCTATGGCTACACCTTC	CASSQQGAYGYTF
TRBV27	TRBJ2-7	NA	NA	TGTGCCAGCAGTTTGAACAGGGCAGGCGAGCAGTACTTC	CASSLNRAGEQYF
TRBV21-1	TRBJ1-6	once	NA	TGTGCCAGCAGCAAAGAGGAAGGGGATGTAGGTTCACCCCTCCACTTT	CASSKEEGDVGSPLHF
TRBV30	TRBJ2-3	NA	NA	TGTGCCTGGGCTCCGTGGCGGGGTGGGAATACGCAGTATTTT	CAWAPWRGGNTQYF
TRBV10-3	TRBJ2-3	NA	NA	TGTGCCACCACGGACATTGGAACAGATACGCAGTATTTT	CATTDIGTDTQYF
TRBV5-1	TRBJ1-1	NA	NA	TGCGCCAGCAGCTCGAGGGGAGCAAGTGAAGCTTTCTTT	CASSSRGASEAFF
TRBV5-1	TRBJ2-2	NA	TRBD2	TGCGCCAGCAGCCCAGGGACTAGCGGGAGAGACACCGGGGAGCTGTTTTTT	CASSPGTSGRDTGELFF
TRBV5-1	TRBJ2-5	NA	NA	TGCGCCAGCAGCTTGAATACGGGAGAGGGGGAGACCCAGTACTTC	CASSLNTGEGETQYF
TRBV5-1	TRBJ2-7	NA	NA	TGCGCCAGCAGCTTGGGAGAATGGGGTTACGAGCAGTACTTC	CASSLGEWGYEQYF
TRBV2	TRBJ2-3	NA	NA	TGTGCCAGCAGTGAGGGGGTTCAATCCACAGATACGCAGTATTTT	CASSEGVQSTDTQYF
TRBV28	TRBJ2-3	once	TRBD2	TGTGCCAGCATAGGAGCGGGGGCCACCACAGATACGCAGTATTTT	CASIGAGATTDTQYF
TRBV5-4	TRBJ2-4	NA	NA	TGTGCCAGCAAGGAGAGAGCCAAAAACATTCAGTACTTC	CASKERAKNIQYF
TRBV7-8	TRBJ2-3	NA	NA	TGTGCCAGCAGCTGGGGGACTAGCACAGATACGCAGTATTTT	CASSWGTSTDTQYF
TRBV5-1	TRBJ2-3	once	TRBD1	TGCGCCAGCAGCCTCACGGGACAGGGGACAGATACGCAGTATTTT	CASSLTGQGTDTQYF
TRBV6-6	TRBJ2-7	NA	NA	TGTGCCAGCAGACAGGACATAACCTACGAGCAGTACTTC	CASRQDITYEQYF
TRBV30	TRBJ1-5	once	TRBD1	TGTGCCTGGAGTCTCCCGGGACAGTTTAATCAGCCCCAGCATTTT	CAWSLPGQFNQPQHF
TRBV10-3	TRBJ2-2	NA	NA	TGTGCCATCAGTGAGTCTTGGGCGGGGACCGACACCGGGGAGCTGTTTTTT	CAISESWAGTDTGELFF
TRBV28	TRBJ2-1	NA	TRBD2	TGTGCCAGCAGTTTTAGCGGGGGGGCCTACAATGAGCAGTTCTTC	CASSFSGGAYNEQFF
TRBV5-4	TRBJ1-6	NA	NA	TGTGCCAGCAGAAGCTCGGGCGGCTCCCATAATTCACCCCTCCACTTT	CASRSSGGSHNSPLHF
TRBV10-2	TRBJ2-5	NA	NA	TGCGCCAGCAGTGAGTCCCAACTTCGGGAGACCCAGTACTTC	CASSESQLRETQYF
TRBV11-2	TRBJ1-1	NA	NA	TGTGCCAGCACCTCCGGGTTGGTTTACACTGAAGCTTTCTTT	CASTSGLVYTEAFF
TRBV10-3	TRBJ2-3	NA	NA	TGTGCCATCATGGGGGGCCACACAGATACGCAGTATTTT	CAIMGGHTDTQYF
TRBV9	TRBJ2-5	NA	TRBD2	TGTGCCAGCAGCCTAGGTAGCGGGGACCAAGAGACCCAGTACTTC	CASSLGSGDQETQYF
TRBV9	TRBJ1-3	NA	NA	TGTGCCAGCAGCGTAGCCCCGAGAAACACCATATATTTT	CASSVAPRNTIYF
TRBV6-6	TRBJ1-1	once	NA	TGTGCCAGCAGTCCCCTGCAGCAGAACACTGAAGCTTTCTTT	CASSPLQQNTEAFF
TRBV4-1	TRBJ1-1	once	NA	TGCGCCAGCAGCCGAAAGGAGAACACTGAAGCTTTCTTT	CASSRKENTEAFF
TRBV11-2	TRBJ2-1	NA	NA	TGTGCCAGCAGCTTATACACTCTCCAAAAGGGTGAGCAGTTCTTC	CASSLYTLQKGEQFF
TRBV6-6	TRBJ2-3	NA	TRBD2	TGTGCCGGACTTACTAGCGGCACAGATACGCAGTATTTT	CAGLTSGTDTQYF